This record concerns one T cell receptor beta chain sequence. Its specificity is unknown. This entry comes from a study of shared clonotypes between healthy human individuals. Study-wide points: The donor pool, a small one, limited the genetic and exposure-history diversity represented.

Each PCR replicate from the sorted subsets contained 150 to 200 ng DNA, which is some 31,000 T cell genomes. Sequencing used immunoSEQ multiplex PCR; TCRdb keeps in-frame clones, though not all of them. The data hold some 2,000,000 clones, with nearly 97% observed a single time. CDR1 is SGHAT and CDR2 is FQNNGV in the germline V gene. V shed 4 bases and J 4 bases; nucleotides not matched to a gene: 7. This CDR3 is built from 16 residues. This rearrangement joins TRBV11-2 to TRBJ2-2, with TRBD1 matching over 9 bases. Sequenced input: naive CD4+ T cells sorted from blood. The sample's subset: CD45RA+ positively selected. The sequence was obtained from a man between 18 and 35 years old in good health. In DNA, the CDR3 is TGTGCCAGCAGCTCATCCGGGACAGGGCTCACCGGGGAGCTGTTTTTT. Protein product: CASSSSGTGLTGELFF.